This note documents a single TCR beta chain sequence. The sample comes from a study of cytomegalovirus exposure and HLA in healthy donors. Primers included in the PCR were 60 Vbeta and 13 Jbeta primers. The repertoire was sequenced with immunoSEQ multiplex PCR; TCRdb's copy has only in-frame clones and lacks some. The sample shows 200,000 to 250,000 clones, approximately 90% of them seen only once. Germline CDR1 and CDR2: SEHNR and FQNEAQ (reference sequence). This CDR3 has 13 residues. Trimming took off 2 bases at V and 7 bases at J, with 11 bases between the two ends. The source material was PBMCs. This receptor was taken from a woman aged 18-30 years in good health and CMV-seronegative. The J gene is TRBJ1-2, the V gene TRBV7-9; D may be TRBD1 (5 bases). CDR3 in DNA: TGTGCCAGCAGCTTAAGCGGGACGGTTGGCTACACCTTC. Amino acids: CASSLSGTVGYTF.